The source of this TCR beta chain is a study of blood T cell repertoires in COVID-19. The overall study: Sample material is recorded as cDNA or gDNA derived from T cells, B-cell-depleted T cells, or PBMCs.

Only a few counts were recorded for this clone. Trimming cost V 1 base and J 1 base; bases outside gene matches: 2. Germline V gives CDR1 SGHTA, CDR2 FQGTGA. This CDR3 comprises 16 residues. Profiled with immunoSEQ multiplex PCR; TCRdb holds only in-frame clones, not every one. Among some 130,000 clones listed, approximately 82% were seen once. The V call is TRBV7-3, the J call TRBJ2-2; TRBD2 agrees at 8 bases. The sample consisted of peripheral blood. The receptor comes from a man in his fifties or sixties who had recovered from COVID-19. CDR3 nucleotides: TGTGCCAGCAGCTTAATGGCGGGAGGGAACACCGGGGAGCTGTTTTTT. It encodes CASSLMAGGNTGELFF.